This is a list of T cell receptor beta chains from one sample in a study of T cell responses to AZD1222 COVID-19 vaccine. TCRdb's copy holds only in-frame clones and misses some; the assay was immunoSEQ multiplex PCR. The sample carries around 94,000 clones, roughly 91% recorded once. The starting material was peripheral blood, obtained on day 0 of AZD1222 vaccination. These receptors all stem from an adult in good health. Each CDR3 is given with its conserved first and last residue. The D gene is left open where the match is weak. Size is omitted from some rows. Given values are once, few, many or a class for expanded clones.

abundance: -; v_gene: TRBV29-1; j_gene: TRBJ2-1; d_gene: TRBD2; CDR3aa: CSDQSGGTSGTSSYNEQFF; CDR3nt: TGCAGCGACCAAAGTGGAGGGACTAGCGGGACAAGCTCCTACAATGAGCAGTTCTTC
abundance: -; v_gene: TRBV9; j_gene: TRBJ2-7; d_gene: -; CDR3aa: CASSGYREEDEQYF; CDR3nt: TGTGCCAGCAGCGGATACCGGGAAGAAGATGAGCAGTACTTC
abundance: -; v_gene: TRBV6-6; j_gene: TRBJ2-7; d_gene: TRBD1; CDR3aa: CASSRRGDRGGSGVKNEQYF; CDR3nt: TGTGCCAGCAGTCGCAGGGGTGACAGGGGAGGTTCGGGAGTGAAAAACGAGCAGTACTTC
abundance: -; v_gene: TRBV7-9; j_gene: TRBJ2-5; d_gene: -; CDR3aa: CASSPPPDRGGEETQYF; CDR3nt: TGTGCCAGCAGCCCACCCCCCGACAGGGGAGGGGAAGAGACCCAGTACTTC
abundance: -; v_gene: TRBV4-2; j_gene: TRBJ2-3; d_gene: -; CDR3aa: CASSPRGAGSTDTQYF; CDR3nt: TGTGCCAGCAGCCCCAGGGGAGCGGGAAGCACAGATACGCAGTATTTT
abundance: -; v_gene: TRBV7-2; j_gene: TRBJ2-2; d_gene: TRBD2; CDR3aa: CASSSAGTSVGELFF; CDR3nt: TGTGCCAGCAGCTCAGCAGGGACTAGCGTCGGGGAGCTGTTTTTT
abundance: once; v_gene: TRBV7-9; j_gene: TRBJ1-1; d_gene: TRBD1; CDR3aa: CASSSVGDRVPNTEAFF; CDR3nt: TGTGCCAGCAGCTCCGTTGGGGACAGGGTTCCAAACACTGAAGCTTTCTTT
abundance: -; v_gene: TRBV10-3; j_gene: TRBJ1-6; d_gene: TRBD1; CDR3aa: CAISEPRQGTSYNSPLHF; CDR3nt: TGTGCCATCAGTGAGCCGAGACAGGGGACATCCTATAATTCACCCCTCCACTTT
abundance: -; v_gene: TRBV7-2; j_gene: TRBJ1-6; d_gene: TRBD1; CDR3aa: CASDLWNRGHSPLHF; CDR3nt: TGTGCCAGCGACTTGTGGAACAGGGGGCATTCACCCCTCCACTTT
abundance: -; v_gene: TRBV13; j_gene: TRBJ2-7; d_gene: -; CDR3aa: CASSLARGSYEQYF; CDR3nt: TGTGCCAGCAGCTTAGCGAGGGGATCCTACGAGCAGTACTTC